The rows below give T cell receptor beta chains drawn from one sample of a study of T cells after yellow fever vaccination. TCRdb re-analysed the 5' RACE reads in MiXCR, keeping a single row per CDR3 protein. The sample yields roughly 330,000 distinct CDR3 sequences, around 7% seen once. The sequenced sample was PBMCs, obtained 45 days after the first yellow fever vaccination. These receptors all come from a man aged 18 to 29 who received the YFV17D yellow fever vaccine. The CDR3 runs from the conserved cysteine through the conserved F or W. Fields, in order: J gene, V gene, CDR3 protein.

J: TRBJ2-1
V: TRBV5-1
CDR3: CASSLAWRANEQFF

J: TRBJ1-5
V: TRBV10-3
CDR3: CAISDGQDNQPQHF

J: TRBJ1-6
V: TRBV2
CDR3: CASSEGGSAFSPLHF

J: TRBJ2-1
V: TRBV12-3/TRBV12-4
CDR3: CASRLPMTDGGRGREQFF

J: TRBJ2-2
V: TRBV7-6
CDR3: CASSGRGPGTGELFF

J: TRBJ2-2
V: TRBV5-1
CDR3: CASRKGLNTGELFF

J: TRBJ1-6
V: TRBV3-1
CDR3: CASSQWDRKESSYNSPLHF

J: TRBJ2-1
V: TRBV5-4
CDR3: CASSAQEAGGWQQFF

J: TRBJ1-2
V: TRBV18
CDR3: CASSLDPDYGYTF

J: TRBJ1-4
V: TRBV15
CDR3: CATSRGGTYEKLFF

J: TRBJ2-1
V: TRBV5-1
CDR3: CAVRDSYNEQFF

J: TRBJ1-1
V: TRBV5-1
CDR3: CASSAGQNTEAFF

J: TRBJ2-2
V: TRBV5-4
CDR3: CASSAGVATGELFF

J: TRBJ2-1
V: TRBV12-3/TRBV12-4
CDR3: CASSNNRGGGSYEQFF

J: TRBJ1-1
V: TRBV28
CDR3: CASRTPKPTVNTEAFF

J: TRBJ2-2
V: TRBV7-8
CDR3: CASSLVGTNTGELFF

J: TRBJ1-5
V: TRBV5-4
CDR3: CASSSYGYNQPQHF

J: TRBJ2-3
V: TRBV7-2
CDR3: CASSKRLATNTDTQYF

J: TRBJ2-1
V: TRBV10-3
CDR3: CAISDSGTEQFF

J: TRBJ2-1
V: TRBV25-1
CDR3: CASSVLYNEQFF

J: TRBJ1-5
V: TRBV7-9
CDR3: CASSPLGTGPNQPQHF

J: TRBJ2-7
V: TRBV7-2
CDR3: CASSPDGTPSYEQYF

J: TRBJ2-3
V: TRBV7-2
CDR3: CASSLRGAAGGPDTQYF

J: TRBJ1-5
V: TRBV6-1
CDR3: CASSDVPGQASRKPQHF

J: TRBJ1-6
V: TRBV6-1
CDR3: CASTLQGADSPLHF

J: TRBJ2-2
V: TRBV6-5
CDR3: CASTYGYLTAGELFF

J: TRBJ2-1
V: TRBV4-1
CDR3: CASSQDQPTKQFF

J: TRBJ2-1
V: TRBV6-2/TRBV6-3
CDR3: CASSRWGGYNEQFF

J: TRBJ1-2
V: TRBV6-5
CDR3: CASSYSGGLYGYTF

J: TRBJ2-7
V: TRBV10-3
CDR3: CAISARQDSYEQYF

J: TRBJ2-3
V: TRBV7-2
CDR3: CASSISGETDTQYF

J: TRBJ1-1
V: TRBV6-5
CDR3: CASSYSTPNTEAFF

J: TRBJ2-6
V: TRBV27
CDR3: CASSFEGVGANVLTF

J: TRBJ2-6
V: TRBV10-3
CDR3: CAISDGPGGSGANVLTF

J: TRBJ2-1
V: TRBV6-1
CDR3: CASTPRRGAYNEQFF

J: TRBJ1-6
V: TRBV5-1
CDR3: CASSNRQDSPLHF

J: TRBJ1-2
V: TRBV7-6
CDR3: CASSLAEINYGYTF

J: TRBJ1-1
V: TRBV6-1
CDR3: CASNPPQGATEAFF

J: TRBJ1-3
V: TRBV7-2
CDR3: CASSSGQGNTIYF

J: TRBJ2-1
V: TRBV20-1
CDR3: CSARLASGGIEQFF

J: TRBJ2-1
V: TRBV20-1
CDR3: CSAHPTSGGGSYNEQFF

J: TRBJ2-5
V: TRBV15
CDR3: CATSRETSGATFGTQYF

J: TRBJ2-2
V: TRBV27
CDR3: CASSPEGLAGPDTGELFF

J: TRBJ2-7
V: TRBV20-1
CDR3: CSASPGQGNEQYF

J: TRBJ2-2
V: TRBV19
CDR3: CASSMGNTGELFF

J: TRBJ1-1
V: TRBV2
CDR3: CASSGGGRDTEAFF

J: TRBJ1-4
V: TRBV5-1
CDR3: CASSPDGGRGEKLFF

J: TRBJ2-2
V: TRBV3-1
CDR3: CASSQQGSVTGELFF

J: TRBJ1-2
V: TRBV7-2
CDR3: CASSPRPGSRTNKQNYNYGYTF

J: TRBJ1-1
V: TRBV12-3/TRBV12-4
CDR3: CASSFGSRIRAATEAFF

J: TRBJ1-3
V: TRBV2
CDR3: CASSEWRNTIYF

J: TRBJ1-2
V: TRBV20-1
CDR3: CSAPGQGGYGYTF

J: TRBJ2-2
V: TRBV20-1
CDR3: CSARAETNANTGELFF

J: TRBJ2-6
V: TRBV6-2/TRBV6-3
CDR3: CASREAWTSFSGANVLTF

J: TRBJ2-1
V: TRBV6-1
CDR3: CAIASGISSYNEQFF

J: TRBJ2-2
V: TRBV7-3
CDR3: CASSRGTGGPGELFF

J: TRBJ1-5
V: TRBV5-5
CDR3: CASSWTDSNQPQHF